This T cell receptor beta chain originates from a study of T cell responses to AZD1222 COVID-19 vaccine (dated by TCRdb to 2020 to 2023). The study in broad terms: AZD1222 recipients given second doses at about 4 weeks or at about 12 weeks were pooled, since spike-specific TCR depth and breadth were not found to differ between the two schedules. A total of just over 230 trial participants underwent TCR sequencing, of whom around 200 received two doses of AZD1222 and about 25 received two doses of the MenACWY control vaccine. Trial participants were enrolled by age into 18-55, 56-69 and 70-plus year subgroups, with roughly 150, 30 and 60 TCR-sequenced participants respectively. Findings and caveats that apply to the study as a whole: Spike-specific TCR breadth and depth rose significantly after two AZD1222 doses compared with day 0 and with MenACWY recipients. Conclusions about previously exposed vaccinees are limited, since just 6 or 7 AZD1222 recipients were seropositive for SARS-CoV-2 at baseline. Most participants were white British and females outnumbered males, and the authors suggested that clonal diversity may have been underestimated. In the small 56-69-year group, the increase in depth fell short of significance, most likely because of low power. Nearly half of unique spike-specific TCRs reportedly recognized epitopes outside regions mutated in the B.1.351 and B.1.1.7 variants. Vaccine-associated CD4 TCRs spanned the whole spike protein, with dominant responses in regions 160-218 and 743-854. Because no day 14 peak-response samples were available, repertoires were characterized only after the peak T cell response.

The CDR3 regions of human TCRbeta chains were analyzed by immunosequencing. In the original analysis: Repertoire TCRs were checked for matches against a reference library of SARS-CoV-2-specific TCRs that had been generated using the MIRA antigen-specificity platform. Breadth was defined as the fraction of unique TCRs that were SARS-CoV-2-associated, and depth was defined as the fraction of total T cells that were SARS-CoV-2-associated. Using the MIRA data, every spike-specific TCR was mapped to the spike region that the TCR reacted to and assigned to either a CD4 or a CD8 class. Log10-transformed breadth and depth values were compared by one-way ANOVA with Sidak's multiple comparisons tests. TCRdb re-hosts the immuneACCESS table, in-frame sequences only. Its copies lack some clones; in the studies checked, an unresolved V gene accounts for under half of them, and the cause for the rest is not known. V, J and clone size are taken as reported in that table, and D and trimming were inferred from the DNA itself. The sample includes about 72,000 clones, with roughly 91% observed a single time. The leading ten clones occupy around 24% of the sample.

In its sample, this clone was seen once. Its antigen is currently not known. One base away there is no much larger clone; base qualities are not given. The sample's time point label, in plain terms: baseline before first vaccination. Samples from vaccinated people were obtained from the UK trials COV001 and COV002, which included a single-blind randomized controlled phase 2/3 trial of AZD1222 (ChAdOx1 nCoV-19) in healthy adults. For TCRbeta chain sequencing, PBMC samples were collected from trial participants at day 0 and at day 28 after the second dose. The CDR3 runs 14 residues from the cysteine to the phenylalanine. Only the CDR3 region is kept as DNA, spanning 42 bases read in frame from base 1. CDR1 and CDR2, per the germline V gene (reference sequence), are SGHNT and YYREEE. V drops 1 base and J drops 8 bases, leaving 12 bases in between.

The origin of this receptor is an adult in good health. The source material was peripheral blood, sampled on day 0 of AZD1222 vaccination. The V and J genes are TRBV5-4 and TRBJ1-4; possibly the D gene is TRBD1, per 6 matching bases. The CDR3 region: CASSLHGGNEKLFF. The nucleotide sequence is TGTGCCAGCAGCTTGCACGGGGGCAACGAAAAACTGTTTTTT.